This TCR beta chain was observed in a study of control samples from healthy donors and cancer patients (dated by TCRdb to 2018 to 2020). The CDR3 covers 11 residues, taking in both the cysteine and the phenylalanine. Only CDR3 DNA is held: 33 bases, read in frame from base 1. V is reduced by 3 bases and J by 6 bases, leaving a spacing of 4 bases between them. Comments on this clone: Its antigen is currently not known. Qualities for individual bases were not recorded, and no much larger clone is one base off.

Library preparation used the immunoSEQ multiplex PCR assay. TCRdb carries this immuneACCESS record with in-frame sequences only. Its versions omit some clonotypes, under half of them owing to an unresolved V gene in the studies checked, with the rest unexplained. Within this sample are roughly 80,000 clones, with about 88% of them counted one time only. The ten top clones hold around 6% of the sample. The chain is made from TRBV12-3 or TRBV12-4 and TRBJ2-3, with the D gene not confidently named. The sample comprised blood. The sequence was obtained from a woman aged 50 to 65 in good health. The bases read TGTGCCAGCAGTTTTGCCGATACGCAGTATTTT. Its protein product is CASSFADTQYF.